The clone carrying this T cell receptor beta chain occurred a few times. Described time point: persistent/refractory GD, antithyroid drugs over 5 years with positive TRAb. The TCR library was made from RNA that had been extracted from PBMCs in TRIzol. In germline, CDR1 is LNHDA, CDR2 SQIVND (reference sequence). The CDR3 is 12 residues long. Trimming pared 3 bases from V and 6 bases from J, leaving 8 bases between. These data are taken from a study of regulatory T cells in long-lasting Graves disease. Library construction for TCR beta used iRepertoire HTBI primers and Arm-PCR of CDR3 regions. Authors' analysis steps: In the combined samples, roughly 62 TRBV and some 14 TRBJ segments were identified. TCRdb reprocessed the multiplex PCR reads via MiXCR and lists one record per CDR3 protein. TCRdb assigned the V and J calls; the authors' analysis was not used. The data show 400,000 to 450,000 distinct CDR3 sequences, 20% to 25% seen once.

This TCR came from a female donor with Graves disease. The chain is built from TRBV19 and TRBJ1-2; no clear D gene. Material: peripheral blood mononuclear cells (PBMCs), obtained when the disease was refractory, from a patient treated with antithyroid drugs. The CDR3 reads CASSIGGNGYTF. Here the CDR3 DNA reads TGTGCCAGTAGTATCGGAGGGAATGGCTACACCTTC. Combining the CDR3 with reference TRBV19 and TRBJ1-2 gives the whole variable domain DGGITQSPKYLFRKEGQNVTLSCEQNLNHDAMYWYRQDPGQGLRLIYYSQIVNDFQKGDIAEGYSVSREKKESFPLTVTSAQKNPTAFYLCASSIGGNGYTFGSGTRLTVV.